This T cell receptor beta chain derives from a study of T cells after yellow fever vaccination. Study overall: Preparation of the low-cell-number fractions used SMART-Seq v4 Ultra Low Input. Study-wide results and limits: Reappearance after the booster was seen for most primary-vaccination clones, at 96% CD4 and 70% to 90% CD8. High-abundance clonotypes from the bulk population could contaminate FACS-sorted repertoires.

The germline V and J ends were trimmed by 1 base and 1 base, with 13 bases remaining between them. CDR3 length: 16 amino acids. The germline gives CDR1 SGHKS, CDR2 YYEKEE (reference sequence). By 5'RACE template switching, TCR cDNA was produced, with a universal primer site and UMIs added in the process. One entry per CDR3 protein results from TCRdb running MiXCR on the 5' RACE reads. This table has under 400,000 distinct CDR3 sequences, more than 9% appearing once. This clonotype occurred a few times. What it binds is not known. The chain uses TRBV5-5 and TRBJ2-3; no firm D call. The receptor was isolated from a man aged 18 to 35 who received the YFV17D yellow fever vaccine. The source was PBMCs, collected on the day of the first yellow fever vaccination. The CDR3 sequence is CASSLYLTTRTDTQYF. The CDR3 bases are TGTGCCAGCAGCTTGTATCTCACGACGCGCACAGATACGCAGTATTTT. The full variable domain, in which reference TRBV5-5 and TRBJ2-3 provide the parts outside the CDR3, is DAGVTQSPTHLIKTRGQQVTLRCSPISGHKSVSWYQQVLGQGPQFIFQYYEKEERGRGNFPDRFSARQFPNYSSELNVNALLLGDSALYLCASSLYLTTRTDTQYFGPGTRLTVL.